This T cell receptor (beta chain) was recorded in a study of TIL therapy for anti-PD-1-resistant metastatic lung cancer. CDR3 length: 15 residues. V lost 6 bases, J lost 2 bases, and 2 bases stayed unmatched. CDR1 is MDHEN and CDR2 is SYDVKM in the germline V gene. Sequencing used immunoSEQ v3. Some clones are missing from TCRdb's copy, which holds only in-frame ones; the method was immunoSEQ multiplex PCR. The top ten clones hold around 7% of a sample with about 19,000 clones, 75% to 80% of them seen once. The time point was: pre-treatment sample, taken before nivolumab and TIL therapy. The sequences come from blood, collected at baseline. This receptor was taken from a person aged 25-80 years with non-small cell lung cancer. The chain uses TRBV28 and TRBJ2-1; 12 positions match TRBD2. The CDR3 sequence: CASSLAGGTYNEQFF. The DNA for the CDR3 is TGTGCCAGCAGCCTAGCGGGAGGGACCTACAATGAGCAGTTCTTC.